One sample yielded the 21 T cell receptor beta chains listed below, sequenced in a study of T-cell reconstitution after alpha-beta-depleted transplantation in children. It was with unique molecular identifiers that the TCRbeta library was prepared. TCRdb reprocessed the PCR reads via MiXCR and lists one record per CDR3 protein. Of fewer than 700,000 distinct CDR3 sequences listed, over 10% are singletons. This material consisted of PBMCs, mostly from graft donor cells, taken 360 days after TCRalphabeta/CD19-depleted stem cell transplant. The source is a male patient younger than 18 who had a stem cell transplant for acute myeloid leukemia, so the T cells may come from the graft donor.

Only a few counts were recorded for this clonotype. V usage is TRBV20-1 and J usage is TRBJ1-4; the D gene is possibly TRBD1 (5 bases). CDR3 length: 13 residues. Germline values: CDR1 DFQATT, CDR2 SNEGSKA (reference sequence). Between the trimmed V and J ends, which lost 2 bases and 3 bases, there was a span of 7 bases. DNA of the CDR3: TGCAGTGCTAGACAGGGTTCTAATGAAAAACTGTTTTTT. Translated: CSARQGSNEKLFF.

This clonotype was counted a few times. V gene TRBV19 combines with J gene TRBJ1-2, with unresolved D. The length of the CDR3 is 18 residues. V was trimmed by 5 bases and J by 0 bases, leaving 22 bases between them. Germline CDR1 is LNHDA and CDR2 is SQIVND (reference sequence). The CDR3 DNA follows: TGTGCCAGTAGTGACCCCCGGCTCGACCACTCGCCTAACTATGGCTACACCTTC. It yields the protein CASSDPRLDHSPNYGYTF.

This chain uses TRBV4-2 with TRBJ2-7, with D maybe TRBD2 (6 bases). Trimming removed 0 bases at V and 0 bases at J, with 12 bases between. This CDR3 contains 16 residues. The germline CDR1 and CDR2 sequences are LGHNA and YNFKEQ. The CDR3 DNA follows: TGTGCCAGCAGCCAAGATCGGGGCGGGACCTCCTACGAGCAGTACTTC. This gives the protein CASSQDRGGTSYEQYF.

The V call is TRBV12-3 or TRBV12-4, the J call TRBJ1-1; 9 bases are a match to TRBD1. The CDR3 length is 15 residues. The junction had 10 bases not matched to a gene; V was cut back by 5 bases and J by 6 bases. CDR3 loop: CASSRLTGGAAEAFF. CDR3 DNA sequence: TGTGCCAGCAGTCGGTTGACAGGGGGAGCCGCTGAAGCTTTCTTT.

This clonotype was picked up a small number of times. The chain carries TRBV30 and TRBJ2-1; D may correspond to TRBD1 or TRBD2 (6 bases each). CDR1 is GTSNPN and CDR2 is SVGIG in the germline V gene (reference sequence). V lost 4 bases and J 10 bases, leaving 14 bases between the germline ends. This CDR3 has 12 amino acids. Here the CDR3 DNA reads TGTGCCTGGAAGGGGGGTCGCCAAGAGCAGTTCTTC. Protein: CAWKGGRQEQFF.

This clonotype was detected a few times. This chain joins TRBV23-1 and TRBJ2-7, with 7 bases matching TRBD1. TRBV23-1 is filed as an ORF, its function uncertain. Trimming took 3 bases from V and 3 from J; bases not matched to a gene: 5. This CDR3 contains 14 residues. CDR3: CASSHGSGGYEQYF. In DNA, the CDR3 is TGCGCCAGCAGTCACGGGTCAGGGGGCTACGAGCAGTACTTC.

There are a few counts of this clonotype. The J gene is TRBJ2-1, the V gene TRBV4-3; 12 nucleotides align to TRBD2. Germline V gives CDR1 LGHNA, CDR2 YSLEER. Losses at the gene ends were 2 bases for V and 8 bases for J; bases not matched to a gene: 10. The CDR3 is 17 amino acids. CDR3 loop: CASSQLLAGGVNDEQFF. The CDR3 DNA reads as TGCGCCAGCAGCCAACTTCTAGCGGGAGGGGTTAACGATGAGCAGTTCTTC.

The CDR3 DNA is TGTGCCAGCAGCCGAACGGGACTAGGACTCAGGGAGCAGTTCTTC. This codes for CASSRTGLGLREQFF. The V and J genes are TRBV27 and TRBJ2-1; 8 nucleotides align to TRBD2. Per germline, CDR1 MNHEY and CDR2 SMNVEV (reference sequence). Trimming took 6 bases from V and 10 from J; bases not matched to a gene: 14. This CDR3 comprises 15 residues.

In its sample, this clonotype was seen many times. This rearrangement joins TRBV6-2 or TRBV6-3 to TRBJ2-1, with 7 positions matching TRBD2. The germline V gene has CDR1 MNHEY and CDR2 SVGEGT. CDR3 length equals 13 residues. The ends lost 10 bases at V and 4 bases at J; junction bases unmatched: 7. The CDR3 protein is CATNLAGYNEQFF. CDR3 nucleotides: TGTGCCACCAACTTAGCGGGTTACAATGAGCAGTTCTTC.

This clonotype was picked up a small number of times. One end of the junction is discordant with germline, which a read error may explain. The rearrangement links TRBV20-1 to TRBJ2-1, with TRBD2 identical over 8 bases. Germline CDR1 DFQATT, CDR2 SNEGSKA (reference sequence). The CDR3 length is 14 residues. CDR3 protein: CSARGGLANNEQFF. The CDR3 nucleotides read TGCAGTGCCAGAGGAGGACTAGCAAACAATGAGCAGTTCTTC.

This clonotype was seen only a few times. The V and J genes are TRBV4-3 and TRBJ2-7; no reliable D call. CDR1 LGHNA and CDR2 YSLEER come from the germline V gene. Trimming took 2 bases from V and 9 from J, leaving 23 bases between them. The CDR3 length is 16 residues. CDR3 nucleotides: TGCGCCAGCAGCCAAACTCGATGGGGTACCACCTTAAGGCAGTACTTC. Translated, it gives CASSQTRWGTTLRQYF.

The rearrangement uses TRBV5-1 and TRBJ2-7, with TRBD1 identical over 10 bases. Trimming cost V 3 bases and J 3 bases; bases outside gene matches: 9. The CDR3 length is 16 residues. CDR1 and CDR2 (germline): SGHRS, YFSETQ. The CDR3 DNA reads as TGCGCCAGCAGCTCGAGACCGGGACAGGGGCTCTACGAGCAGTACTTC. Translated, it gives CASSSRPGQGLYEQYF.

This clonotype was found a few times. The rearrangement links TRBV7-9 to TRBJ2-7, with 7 nucleotides matching TRBD1. Germline V CDR1 and CDR2: SEHNR, FQNEAQ (reference sequence). Trimming took 5 bases from V and 3 from J; bases not matched to a gene: 10. The CDR3 length is 15 residues. The CDR3, as DNA: TGTGCCAGCAGCACGCAGGGGGTAAACCTCTACGAGCAGTACTTC. Amino acid sequence: CASSTQGVNLYEQYF.

This chain joins TRBV4-2 and TRBJ2-1; a weak D match, TRBD1 (6 bases). Deletions cut 5 bases from V and 5 bases from J, with 31 bases between. The CDR3 totals 20 residues. Germline V gene sequence: CDR1 LGHNA, CDR2 YNFKEQ. For the CDR3, the DNA is TGTGCCAGCAGCGCCGGATTTGACCGGGACACCGCCCGACAGAACAATGAGCAGTTCTTC. It is translated as CASSAGFDRDTARQNNEQFF.

In its sample, this clonotype was seen many times. The rearrangement joins TRBV3-1 to TRBJ2-2; D remains ambiguous. Germline CDR1 and CDR2: LGHDT and YNNKEL (reference sequence). The CDR3 spans 12 residues. Between the trimmed V and J ends, which lost 1 base and 4 bases, there was a span of 1 base. This chain's CDR3 is CASSQVTGELFF. The CDR3 DNA is TGTGCCAGCAGCCAAGTCACCGGGGAGCTGTTTTTT.

This clonotype was seen a few times. The chain is built from TRBV6-2 or TRBV6-3 and TRBJ2-7; D perhaps matches TRBD1 (5 bases). Germline CDR1 MNHEY, CDR2 SVGEGT. Trimming took 6 bases from V and 5 from J, leaving 14 bases between them. The length of the CDR3 is 13 residues. The CDR3 region is CASSPIVGDEQYV. DNA of the CDR3: TGTGCCAGCAGCCCAATAGTAGGGGACGAGCAGTACGTC.

The chain joins TRBV7-3 to TRBJ2-2; possible D gene TRBD2, 6 bases. Deletions cut 5 bases from V and 4 bases from J, with 20 bases between. Germline CDR1 is SGHTA and CDR2 is FQGTGA. This CDR3 has 17 amino acids. CDR3: CASSGTPRPFPTGELFF. The CDR3 region has the DNA TGTGCCAGCAGCGGGACTCCCCGCCCCTTCCCCACCGGGGAGCTGTTTTTT.

A note on this clonotype: The conserved phenylalanine or tryptophan normally closing the CDR3 is absent here, so this likely arose from a read error. This chain links TRBV20-1 with TRBJ2-1; 7 bases line up with TRBD2. CDR3 size: 15 residues. V shed 6 bases and J 4 bases; nucleotides not matched to a gene: 12. The germline V gene encodes CDR1 DFQATT and CDR2 SNEGSKA (reference sequence). The DNA of the CDR3 is TGCAGTGCCACCCTAGAACTAGCGCCTTACAATGAGCAGTTCTCC. It yields the protein CSATLELAPYNEQFS.

V and J are TRBV2 and TRBJ2-7, with D tentatively TRBD2 (6 bases). Germline V lookup: CDR1 SNHLY, CDR2 FYNNEI. Trimming took 6 bases from V and 7 from J, leaving 16 bases between them. This CDR3 has 13 residues. The CDR3 spells CASSRENGGEQYF. The CDR3 region has the DNA TGTGCCAGCAGCCGAGAAAATGGGGGGGAGCAGTACTTC.

CDR3 residues: CASSVVLAETVQETQYF. CDR3 DNA: TGTGCCAGCAGCGTAGTCCTAGCGGAGACAGTCCAAGAGACCCAGTACTTC. The gene calls are TRBV9 and TRBJ2-5; 7 bases match TRBD2. This CDR3 spans 17 amino acids. The germline CDR1 and CDR2 sequences are SGDLS and YYNGEE. J lost 1 base, V lost 0 bases, and 9 bases had no gene match.

This chain links TRBV6-2 or TRBV6-3 with TRBJ2-1; TRBD1 aligns across 12 bases. This CDR3 region has 15 residues. The V and J ends lost 4 bases and 8 bases, in that order; junction bases with no gene match: 6. Germline CDR1 and CDR2: MNHEY and SVGEGT. CDR3 nucleotides: TGTGCCAGCAGTTTCCGGGACAGGGGGCCAGATGAGCAGTTCTTC. Its translation is CASSFRDRGPDEQFF.